The sequence of this T cell receptor beta chain was determined in a study of T-cell reconstitution after alpha-beta-depleted transplantation in children. General study results and limits: There were reportedly several hundred expanded graft clones from which alpha-beta T cells came about two months after transplant.

With respect to this clonotype: The antigen is not known.

Unique molecular identifiers were used in preparing the TCRbeta library. TCRdb reprocessed the PCR reads with MiXCR, giving one entry per CDR3 protein. Counted here are about 980,000 distinct CDR3 sequences, under 30% occurring once; the ten biggest clones make up over 25%. The V and J ends lost 10 bases and 12 bases respectively, with 17 bases between them. Germline lookup yields CDR1 SGDLS and CDR2 YYNGEE. This CDR3 comprises 10 residues. The material sequenced was PBMCs, mostly from graft donor cells, taken 360 days after TCRalphabeta/CD19-depleted stem cell transplant. The chain recombines TRBV9 with TRBJ2-7, with a tentative D call TRBD2 (5 bases). This receptor was identified in a boy less than two years old who had a stem cell transplant for SCID, so the T cells may come from the graft donor. CDR3 amino acids: CAGLSGTRYF. As DNA, the CDR3 is TGTGCCGGACTTTCGGGAACCCGGTACTTC.